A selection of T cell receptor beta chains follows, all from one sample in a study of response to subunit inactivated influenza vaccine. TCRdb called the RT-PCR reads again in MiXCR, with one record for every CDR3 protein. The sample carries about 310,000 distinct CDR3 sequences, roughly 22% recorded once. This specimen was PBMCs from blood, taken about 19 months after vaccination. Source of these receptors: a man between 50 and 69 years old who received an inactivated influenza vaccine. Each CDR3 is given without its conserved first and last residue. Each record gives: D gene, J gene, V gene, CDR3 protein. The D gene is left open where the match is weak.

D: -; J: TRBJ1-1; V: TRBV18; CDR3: ASSPLMTQGWTEAF
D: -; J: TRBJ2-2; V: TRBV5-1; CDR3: ASSLDPRDTGELF
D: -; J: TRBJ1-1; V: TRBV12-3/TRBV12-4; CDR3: ASLEGVATEAF
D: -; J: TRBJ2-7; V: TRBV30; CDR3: AGEIRDGYEQY
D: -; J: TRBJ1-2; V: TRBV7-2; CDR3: ASRPSRVANYGYT
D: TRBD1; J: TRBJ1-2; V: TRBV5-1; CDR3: ASSETGGAGYGYT
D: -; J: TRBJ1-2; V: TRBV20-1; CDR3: SAHPRVGGYCYT
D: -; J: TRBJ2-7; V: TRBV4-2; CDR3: ASSHEIAYHEQY
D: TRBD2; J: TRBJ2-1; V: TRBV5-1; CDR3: ASSFRAGGNYNEQF
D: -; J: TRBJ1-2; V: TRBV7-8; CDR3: ASSFRGYYGYT
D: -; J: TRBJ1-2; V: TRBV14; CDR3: ASRPRGARGYT
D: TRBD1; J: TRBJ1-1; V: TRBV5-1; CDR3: ASSSTGTAIEAF
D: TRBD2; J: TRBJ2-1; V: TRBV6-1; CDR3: ASSRLAWSSYNEQF
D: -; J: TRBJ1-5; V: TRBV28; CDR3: AGSRESNQPQH
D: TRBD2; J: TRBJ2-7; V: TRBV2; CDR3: ASSDWGRMGLDAYEQY
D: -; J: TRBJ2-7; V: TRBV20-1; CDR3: SATQVATYEQY
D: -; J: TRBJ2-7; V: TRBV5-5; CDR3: ASNYGSSTEQY
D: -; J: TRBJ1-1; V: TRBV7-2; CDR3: ASSLSMTQNTEAF
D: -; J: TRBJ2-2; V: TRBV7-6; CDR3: ASSSFLAGELF
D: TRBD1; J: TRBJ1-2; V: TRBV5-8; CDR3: ASSPEQGRPGYT
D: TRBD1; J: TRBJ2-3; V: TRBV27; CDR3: ASSLLDRELTTDTQY
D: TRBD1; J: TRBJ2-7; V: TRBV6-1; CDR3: ASRRRTGHYEQY
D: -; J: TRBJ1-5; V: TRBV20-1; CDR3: SAPSGGNQPQH
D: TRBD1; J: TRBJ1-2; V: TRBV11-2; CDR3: ASSFSTGTGKGNYGYT
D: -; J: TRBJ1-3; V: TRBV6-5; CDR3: ASSYGHGGRWTGNTIY
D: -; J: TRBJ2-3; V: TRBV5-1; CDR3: ASSLAGRFSDTQY
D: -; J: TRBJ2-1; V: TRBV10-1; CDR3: ASSGVQNYNEQF
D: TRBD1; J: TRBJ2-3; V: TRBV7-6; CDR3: ASSLGGQGLRTDTQY
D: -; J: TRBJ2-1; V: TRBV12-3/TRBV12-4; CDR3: ASSALAGGEQF
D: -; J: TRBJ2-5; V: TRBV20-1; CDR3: SANQETQY
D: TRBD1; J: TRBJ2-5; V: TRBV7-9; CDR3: ASSYLGQGRETQY
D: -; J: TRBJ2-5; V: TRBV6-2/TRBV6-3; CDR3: ASWSWGALRETQY
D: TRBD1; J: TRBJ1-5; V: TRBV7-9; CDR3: ASSFDRGDNQPQH
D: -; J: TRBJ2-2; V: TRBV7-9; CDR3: ASSLPWRDWTGELF
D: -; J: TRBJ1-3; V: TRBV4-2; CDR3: ASSHQGGATGNTIY
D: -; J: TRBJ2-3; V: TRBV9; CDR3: ASSADGDKTDTQY
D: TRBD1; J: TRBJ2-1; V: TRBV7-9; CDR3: ASSIDRAYNEQF
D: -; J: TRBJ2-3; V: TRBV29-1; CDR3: SGTHYSSTDTQY
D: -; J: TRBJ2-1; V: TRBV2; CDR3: ASSGSIGNEQF
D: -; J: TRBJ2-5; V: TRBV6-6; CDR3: ASSRTKQETQY
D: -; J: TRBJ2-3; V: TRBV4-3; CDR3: ASSPPREY
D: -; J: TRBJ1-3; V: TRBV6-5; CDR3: ASSSFRSGSSGNTIY
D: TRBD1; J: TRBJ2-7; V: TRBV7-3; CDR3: ASSSLDRGEQY
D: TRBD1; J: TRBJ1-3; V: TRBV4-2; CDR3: ASSSIRDRGAGNTIY
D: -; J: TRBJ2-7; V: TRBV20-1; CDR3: SAGPGANYEQY
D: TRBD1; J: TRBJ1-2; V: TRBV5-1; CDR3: ASSFWTGSGYT
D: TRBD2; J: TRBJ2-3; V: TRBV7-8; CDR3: ASSPRLAGDTQY
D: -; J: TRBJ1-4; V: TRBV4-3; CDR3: ASSQDDRKGEKLF
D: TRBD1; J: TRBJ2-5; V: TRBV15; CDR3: ATSVTDRAQETQY